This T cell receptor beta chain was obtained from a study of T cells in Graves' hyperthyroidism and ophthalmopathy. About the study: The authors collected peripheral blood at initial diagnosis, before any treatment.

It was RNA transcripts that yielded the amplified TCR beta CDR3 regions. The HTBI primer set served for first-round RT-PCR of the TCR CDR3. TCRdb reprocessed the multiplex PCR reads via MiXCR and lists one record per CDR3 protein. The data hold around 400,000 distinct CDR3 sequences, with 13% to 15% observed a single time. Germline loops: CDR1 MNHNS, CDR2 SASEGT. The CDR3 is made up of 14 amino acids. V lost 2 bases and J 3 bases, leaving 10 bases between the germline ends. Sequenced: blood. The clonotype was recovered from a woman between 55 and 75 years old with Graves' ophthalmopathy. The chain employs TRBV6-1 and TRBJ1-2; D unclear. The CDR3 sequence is CASSENHGYYGYTF. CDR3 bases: TGTGCCAGCAGTGAAAATCACGGATACTATGGCTACACCTTC.